This T cell receptor beta chain was sequenced during a study of blood T cell repertoires in COVID-19. Looking at the study overall: Collection of acute and convalescent COVID-19 samples took place in the United States, Italy and Spain. T cells, B-cell-depleted T cells, or PBMCs provided the cDNA or gDNA that served as material.

Enrolled during active infection, Seattle patients were then followed longitudinally. Per the original data handling: Estimation of nucleated cell counts was performed using reference gene primer amplification. Sequenced by immunoSEQ multiplex PCR; TCRdb stores in-frame clones only, minus some. V and J calls and clone size come straight from that table; D and trimming were deduced from the DNA. Of 380,000 or so clones listed, approximately 86% are singletons. Germline V gene data show CDR1 as MNHEY and CDR2 as SMNVEV (reference sequence). The ends lost 4 bases at V and 2 bases at J; junction bases unmatched: 4. The CDR3 has 16 residues.

The sequencing input was peripheral blood. The chain is built from TRBV27 and TRBJ2-3, with 12 bases fitting TRBD2. The sequence derives from a woman aged 60-75 years with COVID-19, enrolled during active disease. This CDR3 is CASSSLAGGFTDTQYF. The CDR3 coding sequence is TGTGCCAGCAGTTCACTAGCGGGGGGTTTCACAGATACGCAGTATTTT.